One and the same sample provided the 16 T cell receptor beta chains below, sequenced in a study of blood T cells in healthy people across ages. Then a second PCR, running roughly 7 to 11 cycles, was carried out with a sample-barcoded 5' primer and a J-beta primer mix. MiXCR, applied by TCRdb to the 5' RACE reads, yields one record per CDR3 protein. The sample lists roughly 2 million distinct CDR3 sequences, less than 50% occurring once. The source material was blood. The receptor set was obtained from a woman in her thirties or forties in good health.

This chain uses TRBV6-2 or TRBV6-3 with TRBJ1-2, with a possible D match to TRBD1 (6 bases). Germline CDR1 is MNHEY and CDR2 is SVGEGT. This CDR3 has 13 amino acids. Trimming pared 5 bases from V and 5 bases from J, leaving 12 bases between. The CDR3 is CASSRQVGYGYTF. The CDR3, as DNA: TGTGCCAGCAGTCGACAGGTCGGGTATGGCTACACCTTC.

The chain is built from TRBV9 and TRBJ2-3, with no clear D. V dropped 3 bases and J dropped 2 bases, with 10 bases sitting between them. The CDR3 loop spans 14 amino acids. Germline assignment: CDR1 SGDLS and CDR2 YYNGEE. The CDR3 nucleotides are TGTGCCAGCAGCGCCCCTCTGGTCACAGATACGCAGTATTTT. Its translation is CASSAPLVTDTQYF.

CDR3 coding DNA: TGTGCCAGCAGTGCGACAGTACCCACTGAAGCTTTCTTT. The encoded protein is CASSATVPTEAFF. This chain joins TRBV12-3 or TRBV12-4 and TRBJ1-1; D is possibly TRBD1 (5 bases). Between the trimmed V and J ends, which lost 5 bases and 4 bases, there was a span of 11 bases. This CDR3 contains 13 residues.

This clonotype was seen only a few times. This chain links TRBV9 with TRBJ2-5; 8 nucleotides match TRBD1. CDR1 and CDR2 from the germline V gene are SGDLS and YYNGEE. The CDR3 has 14 residues. With V trimmed by 1 base and J by 4 bases, 3 bases remained unmatched. CDR3 residues: CASSVPDRGETQYF. In nucleotides, the CDR3 is TGTGCCAGCAGCGTACCCGACAGGGGAGAGACCCAGTACTTC.

This chain connects TRBV5-6 to TRBJ2-4; 11 bases map to TRBD1. With the DNA end fitting TRBJ2-7 better, the J assignment may be wrong. Germline lookup yields CDR1 SGHDT and CDR2 YYEEEE. The length of the CDR3 is 13 residues. For the CDR3, the DNA is TGTGCCAGCAGCATGGGACAGGGGGACGAGCAGTACTTC. Translating it yields CASSMGQGDEQYF.

V is TRBV2 and J is TRBJ2-1, with D hard to call. V lost 11 bases and J 3 bases, leaving 11 bases between the germline ends. Germline V lookup: CDR1 SNHLY, CDR2 FYNNEI. This CDR3 spans 12 amino acids. The CDR3 sequence is CAPERGYNEQFF. Here the CDR3 DNA reads TGTGCCCCCGAGCGCGGCTACAATGAGCAGTTCTTC.

As concerns this clonotype: One end of the junction fails to match germline, which may point to a read error. The J gene is TRBJ2-5, the V gene TRBV7-2, with 8 bases fitting TRBD2. The CDR3 sequence is 15 residues long. Germline V gene sequence: CDR1 SGHTA, CDR2 FQGNSA. The DNA of the CDR3 is TGTGTCAGCAGCTTAGCGGGGAAAGGCGGGGAGACCCAGTACTTC. It translates to CVSSLAGKGGETQYF.

The chain joins TRBV6-6 to TRBJ1-5; 8 bases line up with TRBD1. The CDR3 consists of 15 residues. Trimming took 5 bases from V and 3 from J; bases not matched to a gene: 6. Germline assignment: CDR1 MNHNY and CDR2 SVGAGI (reference sequence). In DNA, the CDR3 is TGTGCCAGCAGTGTACCGACAGGGGACAATCAGCCCCAGCATTTT. Its translation: CASSVPTGDNQPQHF.

The chain is built from TRBV20-1 and TRBJ1-2; D is unresolved. The CDR3 extends over 14 amino acids. The germline V gene encodes CDR1 DFQATT and CDR2 SNEGSKA (reference sequence). V shed 0 bases and J shed 2 bases, with 10 bases lying between them. CDR3 sequence: CSARDLGQNYGYTF. CDR3 nucleotide sequence: TGCAGTGCTAGAGATCTAGGGCAGAACTATGGCTACACCTTC.

The gene calls are TRBV5-1 and TRBJ1-4; no clear D gene. The CDR3 sequence is 16 residues long. The germline CDR1 and CDR2 sequences are SGHRS and YFSETQ. V lost 3 bases, J lost 8 bases, and 20 bases lay in between. The CDR3 nucleotides read TGCGCCAGCAGCTCGAGGATCGGCGGGCGAGGCGAAAAACTGTTTTTT. Encoded protein: CASSSRIGGRGEKLFF.

This clonotype was detected ten times or more. The chain uses TRBV15 and TRBJ2-5; D possibly corresponds to TRBD2 (6 bases). V lost 7 bases to trimming and J lost 5 bases, with 14 bases between them. The V gene's germline CDR1 is LNHNV and CDR2 YYDKDF (reference sequence). The CDR3 consists of 13 residues. CDR3 amino acids: CATMTLASETQYF. CDR3 DNA: TGTGCCACCATGACACTAGCCTCGGAGACCCAGTACTTC.

V is TRBV6-2 or TRBV6-3 and J is TRBJ1-1; TRBD1 matches 9 bases. CDR1 and CDR2 from the germline V gene are MNHEY and SVGEGT. J gave up 0 bases and V 5 bases, and 13 bases lay outside the gene matches. The length of the CDR3 is 18 residues. CDR3: CASSRRTSTGGLNTEAFF. Here the CDR3 DNA reads TGTGCCAGCAGTCGCCGGACTTCGACAGGGGGACTGAACACTGAAGCTTTCTTT.

This rearrangement joins TRBV7-6 to TRBJ2-1; D may be TRBD1 (6 bases). This CDR3 comprises 15 residues. From germline, CDR1 is SGHVS and CDR2 FNYEAQ. V was pared by 5 bases and J by 0 bases, with 11 bases between. CDR3 DNA: TGTGCCAGCAGCAAACAGGACAGCTCCTACAATGAGCAGTTCTTC. It specifies CASSKQDSSYNEQFF. Using reference TRBV7-6 and TRBJ2-1 for the parts outside the CDR3, the full variable domain is GAGVSQSPRYKVTKRGQDVALRCDPISGHVSLYWYRQALGQGPEFLTYFNYEAQQDKSGLPNDRFSAERPEGSISTLTIQRTEQRDSAMYRCASSKQDSSYNEQFFGPGTRLTVL.

This clonotype was seen more than once but under ten times. The chain links TRBV12-3 or TRBV12-4 to TRBJ2-3; 9 bases map to TRBD2. The CDR3 sequence is 13 residues long. The junction had 6 bases not matched to a gene; V was cut back by 8 bases and J by 6 bases. The CDR3 DNA follows: TGTGCCAGCGGGCCGCTAGCGGGGGATACGCAGTATTTT. Translated: CASGPLAGDTQYF.

As DNA, the CDR3 is TGTGCCAGCAACCCTCAGGGGCGCGGCTACGAGCAGTACTTC. The encoded protein is CASNPQGRGYEQYF. This rearrangement joins TRBV6-2 or TRBV6-3 to TRBJ2-7, with D perhaps TRBD1 (6 bases). This CDR3 spans 14 amino acids. V shed 7 bases and J shed 3 bases, with 16 bases lying between them. Germline CDR1 reads MNHEY; CDR2 reads SVGEGT.

The sample holds a few counts of this clonotype. This chain joins TRBV10-3 and TRBJ1-2; 10 bases are a match to TRBD1. V trimming: 6 bases; J trimming: 8 bases; junction bases outside the gene matches: 9. The length of the CDR3 is 14 residues. The germline CDR1 and CDR2 sequences are ENHRY and SYGVKD. CDR3 bases: TGTGCCATCAGCCCGACCGGGACAGGGGACGGCTACACCTTC. Its translation: CAISPTGTGDGYTF.